This T cell receptor beta chain emerged from a study of blood T cell repertoires in COVID-19. The repertoire was sequenced with immunoSEQ multiplex PCR; TCRdb's copy has only in-frame clones and lacks some. This sample has 370,000 or so clones; approximately 80% occur once, and the top ten carry about 1%. CDR3 length: 16 residues. Per germline, CDR1 KGHSH and CDR2 LQKENI. Losses at the gene ends were 4 bases for V and 0 bases for J; bases not matched to a gene: 4. Sequencing input: peripheral blood. The clonotype was recovered from a human donor with acute or convalescent COVID-19. The donor label of this sample is uncertain. V is TRBV18 and J is TRBJ2-2, with 8 nucleotides matching TRBD1. CDR3 sequence: CASSQQGVSNTGELFF. The DNA for the CDR3 is TGTGCCAGCTCACAACAGGGGGTCTCGAACACCGGGGAGCTGTTTTTT. The variable domain in full, with the rest retrieved from reference TRBV18 and TRBJ2-2, is NAGVMQNPRHLVRRRGQEARLRCSPMKGHSHVYWYRQLPEEGLKFMVYLQKENIIDESGMPKERFSAEFPKEGPSILRIQQVVRGDSAAYFCASSQQGVSNTGELFFGEGSRLTVL.